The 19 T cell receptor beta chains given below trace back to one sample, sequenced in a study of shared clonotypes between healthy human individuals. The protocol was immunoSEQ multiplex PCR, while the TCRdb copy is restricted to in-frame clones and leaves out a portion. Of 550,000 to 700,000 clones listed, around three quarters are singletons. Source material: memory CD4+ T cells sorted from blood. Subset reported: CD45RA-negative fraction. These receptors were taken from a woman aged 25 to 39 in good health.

Here the CDR3 reads CASSLGASADTQYF. The CDR3 bases are TGTGCCAGCAGCTTAGGGGCGAGCGCAGATACGCAGTATTTT. The chain couples TRBV7-6 to TRBJ2-3; D uncertain. Trimming took off 1 base at V and 4 bases at J, with 9 bases between the two ends. Germline loops: CDR1 SGHVS, CDR2 FNYEAQ. The CDR3 loop spans 14 amino acids.

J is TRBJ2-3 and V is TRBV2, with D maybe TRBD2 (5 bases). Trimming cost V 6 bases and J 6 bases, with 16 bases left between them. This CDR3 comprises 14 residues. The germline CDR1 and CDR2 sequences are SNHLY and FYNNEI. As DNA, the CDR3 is TGTGCCAGCAGGTTGACTATAACCGCCGATACGCAGTATTTT. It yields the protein CASRLTITADTQYF.

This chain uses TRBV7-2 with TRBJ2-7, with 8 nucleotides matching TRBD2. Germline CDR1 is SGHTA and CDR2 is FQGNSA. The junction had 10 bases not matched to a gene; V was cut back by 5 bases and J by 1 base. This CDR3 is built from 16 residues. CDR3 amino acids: CASSDQGSGRSYEQYF. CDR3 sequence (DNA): TGTGCCAGCAGCGACCAAGGAAGCGGGAGATCCTACGAGCAGTACTTC.

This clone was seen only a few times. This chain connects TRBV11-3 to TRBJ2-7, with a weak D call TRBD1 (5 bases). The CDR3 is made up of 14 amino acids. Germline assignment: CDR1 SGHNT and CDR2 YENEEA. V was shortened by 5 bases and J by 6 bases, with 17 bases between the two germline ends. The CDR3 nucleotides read TGTGCCAGCAGCCCCACCTCCCAGGGTTCCGAGCAGTACTTC. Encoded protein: CASSPTSQGSEQYF.

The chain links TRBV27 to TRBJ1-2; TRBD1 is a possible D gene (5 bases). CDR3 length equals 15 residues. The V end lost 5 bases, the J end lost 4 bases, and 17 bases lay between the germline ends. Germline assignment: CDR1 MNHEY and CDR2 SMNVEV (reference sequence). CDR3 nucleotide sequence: TGTGCCAGCAGTAAAACGGGGGACGGAATCTATGGCTACACCTTC. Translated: CASSKTGDGIYGYTF.

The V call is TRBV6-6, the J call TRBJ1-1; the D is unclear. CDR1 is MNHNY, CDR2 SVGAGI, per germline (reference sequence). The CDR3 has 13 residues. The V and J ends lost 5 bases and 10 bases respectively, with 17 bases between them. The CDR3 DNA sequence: TGTGCCAGCAGTGTCCCGACTTTATCTGGAGCTTTCTTT. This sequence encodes CASSVPTLSGAFF.

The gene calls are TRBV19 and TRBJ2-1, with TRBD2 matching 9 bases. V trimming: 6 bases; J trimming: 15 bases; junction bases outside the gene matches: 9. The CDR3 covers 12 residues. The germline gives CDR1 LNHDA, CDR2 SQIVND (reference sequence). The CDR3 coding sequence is TGTGCCAGTAGCCCGCCGGGGACTAGCCTGTTCTTC. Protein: CASSPPGTSLFF.

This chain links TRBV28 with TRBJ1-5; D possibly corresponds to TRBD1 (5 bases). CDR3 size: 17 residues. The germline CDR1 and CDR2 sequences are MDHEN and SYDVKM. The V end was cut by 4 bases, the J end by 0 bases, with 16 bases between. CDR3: CASSSISRGYSNQPQHF. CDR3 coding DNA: TGTGCCAGCAGTTCAATAAGCCGGGGCTATAGCAATCAGCCCCAGCATTTT.

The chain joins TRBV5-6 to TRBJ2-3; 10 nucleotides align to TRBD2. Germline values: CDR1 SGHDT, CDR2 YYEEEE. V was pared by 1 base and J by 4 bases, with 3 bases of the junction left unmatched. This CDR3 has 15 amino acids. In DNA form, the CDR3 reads TGTGCCAGCAGCTTGTTGCTAGCGGGAGCAGATACGCAGTATTTT. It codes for CASSLLLAGADTQYF.

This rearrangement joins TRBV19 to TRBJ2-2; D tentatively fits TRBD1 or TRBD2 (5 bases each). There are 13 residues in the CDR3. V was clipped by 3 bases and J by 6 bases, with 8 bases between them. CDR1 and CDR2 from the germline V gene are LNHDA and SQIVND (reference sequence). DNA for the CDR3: TGTGCCAGTAGTATCACGGGACCCGGGGAGCTGTTTTTT. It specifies CASSITGPGELFF.

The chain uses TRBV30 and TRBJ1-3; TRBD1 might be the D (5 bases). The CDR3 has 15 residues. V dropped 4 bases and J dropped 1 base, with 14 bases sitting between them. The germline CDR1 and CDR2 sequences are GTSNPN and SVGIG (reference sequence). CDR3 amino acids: CAWKRTDTSGNTIYF. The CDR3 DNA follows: TGTGCCTGGAAGAGGACGGACACTTCTGGAAACACCATATATTTT.

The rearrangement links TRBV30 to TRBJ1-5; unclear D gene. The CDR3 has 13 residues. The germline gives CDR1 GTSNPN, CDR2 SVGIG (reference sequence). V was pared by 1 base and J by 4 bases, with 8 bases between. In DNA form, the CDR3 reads TGTGCCTGGAGTGCGCAGGTTAATCAGCCCCAGCATTTT. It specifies CAWSAQVNQPQHF.

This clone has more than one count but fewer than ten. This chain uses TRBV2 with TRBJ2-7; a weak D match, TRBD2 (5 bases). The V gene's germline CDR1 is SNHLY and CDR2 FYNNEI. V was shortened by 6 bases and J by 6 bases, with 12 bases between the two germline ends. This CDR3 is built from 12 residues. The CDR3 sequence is CASREDGSEQYF. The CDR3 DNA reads TGTGCCAGCAGGGAGGACGGTTCCGAGCAGTACTTC.

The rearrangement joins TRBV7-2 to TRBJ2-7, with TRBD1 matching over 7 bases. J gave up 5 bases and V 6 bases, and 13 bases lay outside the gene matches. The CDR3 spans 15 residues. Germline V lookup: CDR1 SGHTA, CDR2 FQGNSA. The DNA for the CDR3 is TGTGCCAGCAGTTACGCCTCCGCGACAGGGAACGAGCAGTACTTC. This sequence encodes CASSYASATGNEQYF.

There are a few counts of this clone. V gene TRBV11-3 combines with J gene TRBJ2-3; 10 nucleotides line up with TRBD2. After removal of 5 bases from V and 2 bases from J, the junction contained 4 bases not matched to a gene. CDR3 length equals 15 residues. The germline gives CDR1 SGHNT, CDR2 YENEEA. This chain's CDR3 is CASSPGTSVTDTQYF. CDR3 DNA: TGTGCCAGCAGCCCGGGGACTAGCGTCACAGATACGCAGTATTTT.

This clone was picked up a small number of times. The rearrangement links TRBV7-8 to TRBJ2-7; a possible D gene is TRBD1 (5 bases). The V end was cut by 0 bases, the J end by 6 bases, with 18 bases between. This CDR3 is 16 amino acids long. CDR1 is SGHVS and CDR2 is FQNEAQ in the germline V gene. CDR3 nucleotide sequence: TGTGCCAGCAGCTTAGCTTTCGGAAGGGGTTTGGGCGAGCAGTACTTC. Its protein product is CASSLAFGRGLGEQYF.

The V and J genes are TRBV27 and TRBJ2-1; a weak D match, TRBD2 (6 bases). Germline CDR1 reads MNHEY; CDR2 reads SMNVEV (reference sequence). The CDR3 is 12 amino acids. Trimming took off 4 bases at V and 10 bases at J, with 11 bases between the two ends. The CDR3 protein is CASSYRDWEQFF. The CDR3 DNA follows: TGTGCCAGCAGTTACCGGGACTGGGAGCAGTTCTTC.

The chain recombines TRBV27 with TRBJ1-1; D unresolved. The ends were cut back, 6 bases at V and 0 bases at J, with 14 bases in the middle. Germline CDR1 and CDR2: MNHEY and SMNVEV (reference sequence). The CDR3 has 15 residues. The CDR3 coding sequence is TGTGCCAGCAGGGAATCAAGAAGCTTGAACACTGAAGCTTTCTTT. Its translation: CASRESRSLNTEAFF.

The CDR3: CASSLVGRTPYEQYF. CDR3 coding DNA: TGTGCCAGCAGCTTAGTCGGGCGGACTCCCTACGAGCAGTACTTC. The chain is built from TRBV7-9 and TRBJ2-7; tentative D call: TRBD2 (5 bases). Trimming stripped 1 base from V and 2 bases from J, with 12 bases between. Germline lookup yields CDR1 SEHNR and CDR2 FQNEAQ (reference sequence). The CDR3 loop spans 15 amino acids.